A selection of T cell receptor beta chains follows, all from one sample in a study of T-cell memory formation after mild COVID-19. TCRdb re-called the 5' RACE reads through MiXCR, storing one row per CDR3 protein. The sample consists of 250,000 or so distinct CDR3 sequences, roughly 18% of them appearing once. Sequenced material: PBMCs or a T cell subset sorted from them (not recorded which). These TCRs come from a man between 18 and 29 years old who had mild COVID-19 (a few samples of this study predate the infection). Cell type and time point are not known. Both conserved end residues are part of each CDR3. A D gene is named only where the DNA matches it firmly. A row's size may be missing; if present it is once, few, many or a size class.

>.|TRBD2|TRBJ2-1|TRBV14
CASGPGTTLYNEQFF
TGTGCCAGCGGACCGGGGACTACCTTATACAATGAGCAGTTCTTC
>few|TRBD1|TRBJ2-1|TRBV6-2/TRBV6-3
CASSYHRTGISSYNEQFF
TGTGCCAGCAGTTACCACCGGACAGGGATTAGCTCCTACAATGAGCAGTTCTTC
>few|.|TRBJ2-7|TRBV29-1
CSVTPAGRGAEQYF
TGCAGCGTTACCCCCGCGGGTCGGGGCGCCGAGCAGTACTTC
>few|.|TRBJ1-6|TRBV2
CASRGTQNSPLHF
TGTGCCAGCAGAGGGACGCAGAATTCACCCCTCCACTTT
>few|.|TRBJ1-1|TRBV6-5
CASSYSSLMNTEAFF
TGTGCCAGCAGTTACTCGAGTTTGATGAACACTGAAGCTTTCTTT
>few|.|TRBJ2-5|TRBV5-5
CASSPLISAETQYF
TGTGCCAGCAGCCCATTGATCTCTGCGGAGACCCAGTACTTC
>.|.|TRBJ2-2|TRBV28
CASSGVWGTANTGELFF
TGTGCCAGCAGTGGGGTATGGGGGACTGCGAACACCGGGGAGCTGTTTTTT
>once|.|TRBJ2-3|TRBV7-6
CASRLGPTTDTKYF
TGTGCCAGCAGACTTGGACCTACCACAGATACGAAGTATTTT
>.|TRBD1|TRBJ2-7|TRBV28
CASSSDRGTDNYEQYF
TGTGCCAGCAGTTCGGACAGGGGGACCGATAACTACGAGCAGTACTTC
>.|TRBD1|TRBJ2-1|TRBV6-5
CASSLGTARHEQFF
TGTGCCAGCAGCCTTGGGACAGCTCGCCATGAGCAGTTCTTC
>few|.|TRBJ1-1|TRBV5-1
CASSFRAGHTEAFF
TGCGCCAGCAGCTTTCGTGCAGGGCACACTGAAGCTTTCTTT
>.|TRBD1|TRBJ2-5|TRBV7-2
CASSLHGTAEVTQYF
TGTGCCAGCAGCTTACACGGGACAGCAGAAGTGACCCAGTACTTC
>few|TRBD1|TRBJ1-2|TRBV5-1
CASSFGTGGDYGYTF
TGCGCCAGCAGCTTTGGGACAGGGGGCGACTATGGCTACACCTTC
>.|.|TRBJ2-3|TRBV11-1
CASSDRWRGADTQYF
TGTGCCAGCAGCGACAGGTGGAGAGGGGCAGATACGCAGTATTTT
>.|.|TRBJ1-6|TRBV2
CASSEQGHNSPLHF
TGTGCCAGCAGTGAACAGGGTCATAATTCACCCCTCCACTTT
>.|.|TRBJ2-7|TRBV19
CASSLGHEIGEQYF
TGTGCCAGTAGTTTAGGACACGAAATCGGCGAGCAGTACTTC
>.|.|TRBJ2-7|TRBV6-2/TRBV6-3
CASSGTEPYEQYF
TGTGCCAGCAGTGGGACCGAACCCTACGAGCAGTACTTC
>few|.|TRBJ2-2|TRBV5-6
CASSLDRLYTGELFF
TGTGCCAGCAGCTTGGACAGGCTTTACACCGGGGAGCTGTTTTTT
>many|TRBD2|TRBJ2-3|TRBV20-1
CSARDSPGGGGTSDTQYF
TGCAGTGCTAGAGACAGCCCTGGGGGCGGGGGGACCTCTGATACGCAGTATTTT
>.|.|TRBJ1-2|TRBV7-9
CASSPGGNGDYGYTF
TGTGCCAGCAGCCCGGGAGGCAACGGAGACTATGGCTACACCTTC